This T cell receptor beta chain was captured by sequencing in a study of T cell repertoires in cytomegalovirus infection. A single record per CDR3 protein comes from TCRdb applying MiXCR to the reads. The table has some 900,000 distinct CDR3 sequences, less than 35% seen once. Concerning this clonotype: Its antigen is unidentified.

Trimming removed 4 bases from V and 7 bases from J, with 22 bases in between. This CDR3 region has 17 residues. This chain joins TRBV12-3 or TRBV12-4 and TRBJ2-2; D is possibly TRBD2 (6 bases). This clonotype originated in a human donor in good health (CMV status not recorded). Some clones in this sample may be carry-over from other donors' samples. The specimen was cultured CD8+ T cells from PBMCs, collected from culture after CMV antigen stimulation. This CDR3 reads CASSSAGTGRLGGELFF. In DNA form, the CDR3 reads TGTGCCAGCAGTTCTGCAGGGACTGGGCGACTGGGCGGGGAGCTGTTTTTT.